This is a list of T cell receptor beta chains from one sample in a study of blood T cell repertoires in COVID-19. Libraries were prepared by immunoSEQ multiplex PCR; TCRdb keeps only in-frame clonotypes and omits some of them. The data show about 280,000 clones, around 90% seen once. Sequencing was done on a sample of peripheral blood. The receptors originated from a woman aged 50 to 60 who had recovered from COVID-19. Both conserved end residues are part of each CDR3. The D gene is left open where the match is weak. Not every row has a clone size; where given, it reads once, few, many or a size class.

abundance	j_gene	v_gene	d_gene	CDR3aa	CDR3nt
.	TRBJ1-2	TRBV6-2/TRBV6-3	.	CASSYGTRVRAGYGYTF	TGTGCCAGCAGTTACGGAACCCGGGTAAGGGCGGGATATGGCTACACCTTC
.	TRBJ1-2	TRBV7-8	.	CASSPRVNYGYTF	TGTGCCAGCAGCCCCAGGGTTAACTATGGCTACACCTTC
.	TRBJ2-7	TRBV2	.	CASTQGGYEQYF	TGTGCCAGCACCCAGGGAGGCTACGAGCAGTACTTC
.	TRBJ2-1	TRBV24-1	TRBD2	CATSYIAGGKNEQFF	TGTGCCACCAGTTATATAGCGGGAGGGAAGAATGAGCAGTTCTTC
.	TRBJ1-1	TRBV19	.	CASSTHNRVRSTEAFF	TGTGCCAGTAGTACCCATAACAGGGTGAGGAGCACTGAAGCTTTCTTT
once	TRBJ1-3	TRBV19	.	CASNGGSGNTIYF	TGTGCCAGTAACGGGGGCTCTGGAAACACCATATATTTT
.	TRBJ1-4	TRBV6-5	.	CASSYLGSEKLFF	TGTGCCAGCAGTTACTTGGGGAGTGAAAAACTGTTTTTT
few	TRBJ1-3	TRBV6-5	.	CASTSLLGNTIYF	TGTGCCAGCACCTCCCTACTCGGAAACACCATATATTTT
.	TRBJ1-1	TRBV19	.	CASSIDSGYSNTEAFF	TGTGCCAGTAGTATTGACTCGGGATACTCGAACACTGAAGCTTTCTTT
.	TRBJ2-3	TRBV30	.	CAGGVIGTDTQYF	TGTGCCGGTGGAGTGATAGGCACAGATACGCAGTATTTT
.	TRBJ2-5	TRBV29-1	.	CSVADNQETQYF	TGCAGCGTCGCCGACAACCAAGAGACCCAGTACTTC
once	TRBJ1-2	TRBV5-1	TRBD1	CASSTQGGHSGYTF	TGCGCCAGCAGCACACAGGGGGGGCACAGCGGCTACACCTTC
.	TRBJ1-6	TRBV30	TRBD1	CAWSARGRNSPLHF	TGTGCCTGGAGTGCCAGGGGGCGGAATTCACCCCTCCACTTT
few	TRBJ1-5	TRBV27	.	CASSSRQPQQPQHF	TGTGCCAGCAGTTCCAGACAGCCTCAACAGCCCCAGCATTTT
once	TRBJ1-6	TRBV4-3	TRBD1	CASSQDYRTGWSPLHF	TGCGCCAGCAGCCAAGATTATCGGACAGGGTGGTCACCCCTCCACTTT
.	TRBJ1-2	TRBV19	TRBD1	CASSTGTGGYGYTF	TGTGCCAGTAGTACCGGGACAGGGGGCTATGGCTACACCTTC
.	TRBJ1-2	TRBV30	TRBD1	CAWKAQAGGVGGYTF	TGTGCCTGGAAGGCGCAGGCAGGGGGCGTGGGTGGCTACACCTTC
.	TRBJ2-3	TRBV19	.	CASSIDVAGAGDTQYF	TGTGCCAGTAGTATAGATGTGGCAGGGGCGGGAGATACGCAGTATTTT
.	TRBJ2-1	TRBV6-5	TRBD2	CASTLTRGGNNEQFF	TGTGCCAGCACCTTAACTAGGGGAGGGAACAATGAGCAGTTCTTC
.	TRBJ2-3	TRBV18	TRBD2	CASRELAGDTQYF	TGTGCCTCGCGGGAGTTGGCTGGAGATACGCAGTATTTT
.	TRBJ1-2	TRBV7-3	.	CASSFRDGYGYTF	TGTGCCAGCAGCTTCAGGGATGGCTATGGCTACACCTTC
.	TRBJ2-2	TRBV30	.	CAWSVRGSGELFF	TGTGCCTGGAGTGTACGGGGGTCCGGGGAGCTGTTTTTT
.	TRBJ2-3	TRBV5-1	TRBD1	CASSSGSTGRTDTQYF	TGCGCCAGCAGCTCAGGGTCGACAGGGCGCACAGATACGCAGTATTTT
.	TRBJ2-1	TRBV5-6	.	CASSPGRGSYNEQFF	TGTGCCAGCAGCCCCGGCCGGGGTTCCTACAATGAGCAGTTCTTC
.	TRBJ1-4	TRBV7-8	TRBD1	CASRDSGEKLFF	TGTGCCAGCCGGGACAGTGGTGAAAAACTGTTTTTT
once	TRBJ1-2	TRBV6-2/TRBV6-3	.	CASSPHLGGRTF	TGTGCCAGCAGCCCCCATCTCGGAGGCCGGACCTTC
.	TRBJ1-3	TRBV15	.	CATSRGMGKTDWTSAGNTIYF	TGTGCCACCAGCAGGGGGATGGGAAAGACAGATTGGACCTCCGCTGGAAACACCATATATTTT
.	TRBJ2-1	TRBV5-8	TRBD1	CASGRDRPYNEQFF	TGTGCCAGCGGCCGGGACAGGCCTTACAATGAGCAGTTCTTC
.	TRBJ1-5	TRBV11-3	TRBD1	CASSSSNLDRGNQPQHF	TGTGCCAGCAGCTCCTCTAACCTGGACAGGGGCAATCAGCCCCAGCATTTT
.	TRBJ2-3	TRBV24-1	.	CATSDRLTDTQYF	TGTGCCACCAGTGACCGGTTGACAGATACGCAGTATTTT
.	TRBJ1-1	TRBV9	.	CASSPRGVANTEAFF	TGTGCCAGCAGCCCCCGCGGGGTGGCGAACACTGAAGCTTTCTTT
.	TRBJ1-1	TRBV28	.	CASSNLQGPEAFF	TGTGCCAGCAGTAACTTACAGGGTCCCGAAGCTTTCTTT
.	TRBJ1-1	TRBV12-3/TRBV12-4	.	CASREQIHTEAFF	TGTGCCAGCAGGGAACAGATACACACTGAAGCTTTCTTT
.	TRBJ1-2	TRBV19	.	CASTPGIGYGYTF	TGTGCCAGTACCCCAGGGATAGGCTATGGCTACACCTTC
.	TRBJ2-1	TRBV7-6	TRBD1	CASSVEQGYEQFF	TGTGCCAGCAGCGTCGAACAGGGGTATGAGCAGTTCTTC
.	TRBJ1-2	TRBV19	.	CASSINGRGLIGYTF	TGTGCCAGTAGTATAAATGGCAGGGGCCTAATCGGCTACACCTTC
.	TRBJ2-1	TRBV5-1	TRBD2	CASSREFASGGNEQFF	TGCGCCAGCAGCCGCGAATTCGCTAGCGGAGGCAATGAGCAGTTCTTC
once	TRBJ1-1	TRBV7-2	.	CASSFTRGGNTEAFF	TGTGCCAGCAGCTTTACAAGGGGCGGGAACACTGAAGCTTTCTTT
once	TRBJ2-5	TRBV27	.	CASSPRTAYQETQYF	TGTGCCAGCAGTCCCCGGACAGCCTACCAAGAGACCCAGTACTTC
.	TRBJ2-7	TRBV9	TRBD1	CASSVGTGWPEQYF	TGTGCCAGCAGCGTCGGGACAGGGTGGCCCGAGCAGTACTTC
.	TRBJ2-7	TRBV19	.	CASSIGTPDYEQYF	TGTGCCAGTAGTATTGGGACTCCGGACTACGAGCAGTACTTC
.	TRBJ2-7	TRBV27	TRBD1	CASSFGAGGYTGEQYF	TGTGCCAGCAGTTTTGGGGCAGGGGGCTATACAGGGGAGCAGTACTTC
few	TRBJ2-1	TRBV3-1/TRBV3-2	.	CASSQRWSSYNEQFF	TGTGCCAGCAGCCAAAGGTGGAGCTCCTACAATGAGCAGTTCTTC
.	TRBJ2-5	TRBV5-4	.	CASSQGTVQETQYF	TGTGCCAGCAGCCAGGGGACGGTCCAAGAGACCCAGTACTTC